This TCR beta chain was identified in a study of T-cell reconstitution after alpha-beta-depleted transplantation in children. A TCRbeta library incorporating unique molecular identifiers was prepared. TCRdb fed the PCR reads into MiXCR, producing one record per CDR3 protein. Of about 360,000 distinct CDR3 sequences listed, less than 15% are singletons. A single count supports this clonotype. This TCR came from a human donor who donated a stem cell graft to a child with Fanconi anemia. Sequencing used PBMCs, obtained from the stem cell graft.

Written as DNA, the CDR3 is TGCGCCAGCAGCCTACCTGGGGCAGGGGGTGTCACAGATACGCAGTATTTT. Its protein product is CASSLPGAGGVTDTQYF. The chain uses TRBV5-1 and TRBJ2-3; TRBD1 matches at 7 bases. The germline V gene has CDR1 SGHRS and CDR2 YFSETQ. The CDR3 covers 17 residues. Trimming at V came to 4 bases and at J to 2 bases, leaving 13 bases not matched to a gene.